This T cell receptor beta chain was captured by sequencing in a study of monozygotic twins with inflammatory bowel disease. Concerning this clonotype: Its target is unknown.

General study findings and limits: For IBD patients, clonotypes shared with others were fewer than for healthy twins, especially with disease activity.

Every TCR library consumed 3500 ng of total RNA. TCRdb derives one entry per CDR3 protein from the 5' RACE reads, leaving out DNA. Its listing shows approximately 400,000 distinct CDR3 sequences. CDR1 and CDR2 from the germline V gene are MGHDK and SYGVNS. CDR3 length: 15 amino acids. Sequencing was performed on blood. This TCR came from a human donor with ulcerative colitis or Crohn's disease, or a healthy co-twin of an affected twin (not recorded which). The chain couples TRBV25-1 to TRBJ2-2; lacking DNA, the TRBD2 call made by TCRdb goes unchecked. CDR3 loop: CASSKAGGYTGELFF. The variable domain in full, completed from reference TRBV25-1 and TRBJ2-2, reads EADIYQTPRYLVIGTGKKITLECSQTMGHDKMYWYQQDPGMELHLIHYSYGVNSTEKGDLSSESTVSRIRTEHFPLTLESARPSHTSQYLCASSKAGGYTGELFFGEGSRLTVL.